This passage covers 31 T cell receptor beta chains from one sample sequenced in a study of T cell changes during pregnancy in multiple sclerosis. The repertoire was sequenced with immunoSEQ multiplex PCR; TCRdb's copy has only in-frame clones and lacks some. This sample carries approximately 68,000 clones, approximately 90% of them seen once, and the ten largest clones take over 1.3%. The input for sequencing was peripheral blood, taken in the second trimester of pregnancy. The receptors shown here come from a female donor with multiple sclerosis, enrolled in a pregnancy study.

This clone was found once. V and J are TRBV5-1 and TRBJ1-4; 8 bases are shared with TRBD1. V was clipped by 4 bases and J by 8 bases; unmatched bases: 13. Germline values: CDR1 SGHRS, CDR2 YFSETQ. This CDR3 region has 16 residues. CDR3 DNA sequence: TGCGCCAGCAGCCAAAACCCCGGGACAGGAATCGAAAAACTGTTTTTT. Protein product: CASSQNPGTGIEKLFF.

The genes are TRBV7-2 and TRBJ2-5; no reliable D call. Germline V lookup: CDR1 SGHTA, CDR2 FQGNSA. The CDR3 is 12 amino acids. V was cut by 5 bases and J by 4 bases, with 8 bases left in between. The CDR3 loop reads CASSPQRETQYF. The DNA for the CDR3 is TGTGCCAGCAGCCCCCAGCGAGAGACCCAGTACTTC.

The chain employs TRBV20-1 and TRBJ1-4; D is uncertain. V was clipped by 2 bases and J by 5 bases, with 3 bases between them. The CDR3 has 11 amino acids. CDR1 is DFQATT, CDR2 SNEGSKA, per germline (reference sequence). Written as DNA, the CDR3 is TGCAGTGCTAGACTAAATGAAAAACTGTTTTTT. It is translated as CSARLNEKLFF.

The CDR3 spells CASRIAGTSPTYEQYF. The CDR3 DNA follows: TGCGCCAGCAGAATCGCCGGGACTAGCCCAACCTACGAGCAGTACTTC. This chain joins TRBV5-1 and TRBJ2-7, with 9 bases that match TRBD2. Germline V gives CDR1 SGHRS, CDR2 YFSETQ. V shed 5 bases, J shed 2 bases, and the junction held 11 bases outside the gene matches. The CDR3 length is 16 residues.

This clone was recorded once. The CDR3 nucleotides read TGTGCCAGCAGCCAAGATCAGACAGGCTTTGGAAACACCATATATTTT. Translated, it gives CASSQDQTGFGNTIYF. The chain joins TRBV4-2 to TRBJ1-3, with D perhaps matching TRBD1 (6 bases). CDR1 is LGHNA and CDR2 is YNFKEQ in the germline V gene. This CDR3 is 16 amino acids long. The germline V and J ends were trimmed by 0 bases and 3 bases, with 12 bases remaining between them.

The gene calls are TRBV11-2 and TRBJ1-2, with D tentatively TRBD1 (6 bases). CDR3 length: 15 residues. Per the germline V gene, CDR1 is SGHAT and CDR2 is FQNNGV. V was clipped by 3 bases and J by 4 bases, with 15 bases between them. The CDR3 bases are TGTGCCAGCAGCTTCGAGGGCCGGGACATCTATGGCTACACCTTC. It is translated as CASSFEGRDIYGYTF.

The chain joins TRBV6-1 to TRBJ1-2, with a tentative D call TRBD1 (6 bases). V lost 2 bases and J 3 bases, leaving 10 bases between the germline ends. The CDR3 has 14 residues. Germline CDR1 is MNHNS and CDR2 is SASEGT. CDR3 bases: TGTGCCAGCAGTGAACAGGGGAATTACTATGGCTACACCTTC. Protein product: CASSEQGNYYGYTF.

This chain connects TRBV7-9 to TRBJ2-2, with D possibly matching TRBD2 (5 bases). Germline V gene data show CDR1 as SEHNR and CDR2 as FQNEAQ (reference sequence). V dropped 5 bases and J dropped 1 base, with 11 bases sitting between them. The CDR3 has 15 amino acids. CDR3 DNA sequence: TGTGCCAGCAGCACCCTAGCCCTGAACACCGGGGAGCTGTTTTTT. Translated, it gives CASSTLALNTGELFF.

The genes are TRBV5-4 and TRBJ2-5; 10 positions agree with TRBD2. This CDR3 contains 16 residues. Germline CDR1 SGHNT, CDR2 YYREEE (reference sequence). Trimming cost V 4 bases and J 5 bases; bases outside gene matches: 11. CDR3 bases: TGTGCCAGCAGCCCGGGGGGAGCGGGAGGGGTCGAGACCCAGTACTTC. Amino acids: CASSPGGAGGVETQYF.

V gene TRBV5-1 combines with J gene TRBJ1-1; 7 bases match TRBD1. After removal of 3 bases from V and 4 bases from J, the junction contained 9 bases not matched to a gene. The CDR3 runs 15 residues. Per germline, CDR1 SGHRS and CDR2 YFSETQ. CDR3 protein: CASSSTGRGITEAFF. The CDR3 DNA reads TGCGCCAGCAGCTCGACAGGGCGGGGTATCACTGAAGCTTTCTTT.

The V call is TRBV5-1, the J call TRBJ2-5; 8 bases are a match to TRBD1. The germline gives CDR1 SGHRS, CDR2 YFSETQ. This CDR3 contains 14 residues. After removal of 6 bases from V and 1 base from J, the junction contained 5 bases not matched to a gene. CDR3 residues: CASTNQGAQETQYF. DNA of the CDR3: TGCGCCAGCACAAATCAGGGGGCCCAAGAGACCCAGTACTTC.

The chain couples TRBV19 to TRBJ2-5, with 12 nucleotides matching TRBD2. V lost 1 base and J lost 9; bases outside the gene matches: 6. CDR3 length: 15 amino acids. Per the germline V gene, CDR1 is LNHDA and CDR2 is SQIVND (reference sequence). CDR3 sequence (DNA): TGTGCCAGTAGTATAGTCCCTAGCGGGAGGGCACCCCAGTACTTC. This gives the protein CASSIVPSGRAPQYF.

The V and J genes are TRBV19 and TRBJ2-1; 10 positions match TRBD2. The germline CDR1 and CDR2 sequences are LNHDA and SQIVND (reference sequence). V was clipped by 8 bases and J by 8 bases; unmatched bases: 9. This CDR3 region has 14 residues. The CDR3 region is CASLAGAMKDEQFF. The CDR3 DNA is TGTGCCAGTCTAGCGGGGGCCATGAAGGATGAGCAGTTCTTC.

The rearrangement links TRBV5-6 to TRBJ2-3; D ambiguous. CDR1 SGHDT and CDR2 YYEEEE come from the germline V gene. The CDR3 totals 16 residues. Deletions cut 0 bases from V and 0 bases from J, with 11 bases between. Here the CDR3 DNA reads TGTGCCAGCAGCTTGGCCACAGAAGCTAGCACAGATACGCAGTATTTT. Protein sequence: CASSLATEASTDTQYF.

The rearrangement uses TRBV27 and TRBJ2-5; D might be TRBD2 (6 bases). Trimming shortened V by 5 bases and J by 5 bases, and 12 bases separated the two germline ends. Germline assignment: CDR1 MNHEY and CDR2 SMNVEV (reference sequence). The CDR3 runs 13 residues. CDR3 nucleotides: TGTGCCAGCAGTCCGGGACTGTGGGAGACCCAGTACTTC. Translated: CASSPGLWETQYF.

In its sample, this clone was seen once. The chain recombines TRBV4-1 with TRBJ2-7; the D is unclear. The CDR3 length is 15 residues. CDR1 and CDR2 from the germline V gene are MGHRA and YSYEKL. The V end lost 0 bases, the J end lost 2 bases, and 11 bases lay between the germline ends. CDR3 nucleotide sequence: TGCGCCAGCAGCCAAGACGTGCTAGAAACCTACGAGCAGTACTTC. Amino acid sequence: CASSQDVLETYEQYF.

The rearrangement uses TRBV5-5 and TRBJ1-2; D ambiguous. Germline V gives CDR1 SGHKS, CDR2 YYEKEE (reference sequence). The CDR3 has 15 amino acids. Trimming took off 3 bases at V and 7 bases at J, with 19 bases between the two ends. The CDR3 DNA reads TGTGCCAGCAGCTACCCTGGACGGAGGATTCTTGGCTACACCTTC. Its translation: CASSYPGRRILGYTF.

The chain links TRBV20-1 to TRBJ1-1; TRBD1 might be the D (5 bases). Germline CDR1 reads DFQATT; CDR2 reads SNEGSKA (reference sequence). The CDR3 has 11 residues. Trimming left V 6 bases short and J 8 bases short, with 13 bases between. DNA for the CDR3: TGCAGTGCAGCCCTCAGGGTAGAAGCTTTCTTT. Translated: CSAALRVEAFF.

The CDR3: CASRADASGEWETQYF. CDR3 DNA sequence: TGTGCCAGTAGGGCGGACGCTAGCGGGGAGTGGGAGACCCAGTACTTC. The chain recombines TRBV19 with TRBJ2-5; 9 bases align to TRBD2. Germline CDR1 LNHDA, CDR2 SQIVND (reference sequence). Trimming took 6 bases from V and 5 from J; bases not matched to a gene: 13. The CDR3 runs 16 residues.

The V and J genes are TRBV2 and TRBJ1-1; D remains ambiguous. Germline V gives CDR1 SNHLY, CDR2 FYNNEI. V lost 7 bases to trimming and J lost 1 base, with 16 bases between them. This CDR3 has 15 residues. CDR3 sequence (DNA): TGTGCCAGCATAGAACAGTCAACCGCGAACACTGAAGCTTTCTTT. It translates to CASIEQSTANTEAFF.

V is TRBV29-1 and J is TRBJ1-3; D gene unclear. This CDR3 spans 12 amino acids. Between the trimmed V and J ends, which lost 6 bases and 1 base, there was a span of 7 bases. CDR1 and CDR2 from the germline V gene are SQVTM and ANQGSEA. The CDR3 region has the DNA TGCAGCGTCGGACTTTCTGGAAACACCATATATTTT. Amino acid sequence: CSVGLSGNTIYF.

This chain joins TRBV7-6 and TRBJ1-1; D unclear. Trimming shortened V by 2 bases and J by 7 bases, and 11 bases separated the two germline ends. Germline loops: CDR1 SGHVS, CDR2 FNYEAQ. The CDR3 is made up of 13 amino acids. The CDR3 region has the DNA TGTGCCAGCAGCTTAACGGGAGGGATTGAAGCTTTCTTT. Translating gives CASSLTGGIEAFF.

V and J are TRBV11-2 and TRBJ2-7; TRBD2 matches 9 bases. Germline V gene lookup returns CDR1 SGHAT and CDR2 FQNNGV. CDR3 size: 15 residues. Trimming removed 4 bases from V and 3 bases from J; junction bases left unmatched: 7. Here the CDR3 reads CASSSPSGVFYEQYF. CDR3 in DNA: TGTGCCAGCAGCTCCCCTAGCGGGGTTTTCTACGAGCAGTACTTC.

This clone is a singleton in its sample. The V call is TRBV7-8, the J call TRBJ1-1, with D possibly TRBD1 on 5 matching bases. This CDR3 spans 12 amino acids. V lost 3 bases to trimming and J lost 10 bases, with 12 bases between them. Per the germline V gene, CDR1 is SGHVS and CDR2 is FQNEAQ. The CDR3 DNA sequence: TGTGCCAGCAGCTTTGGGGCCAGAACAGCTTTCTTT. Protein product: CASSFGARTAFF.

CDR3 loop: CASRTQGLTGELFF. The CDR3 DNA reads TGTGCCAGCAGAACCCAGGGGTTGACCGGGGAGCTGTTTTTT. This rearrangement joins TRBV7-9 to TRBJ2-2; TRBD1 might be the D (6 bases). This CDR3 is 14 amino acids long. Germline CDR1 SEHNR, CDR2 FQNEAQ (reference sequence). With 6 bases removed from V and 5 bases from J, the gap between germline ends came to 13 bases.

The table lists this clone with a count of one. The chain couples TRBV7-2 to TRBJ2-5, with D unclear. CDR1 is SGHTA, CDR2 FQGNSA, per germline. This CDR3 contains 13 residues. Between the trimmed V and J ends, which lost 3 bases and 5 bases, there was a span of 10 bases. CDR3 in amino acids: CASSLSVGETQYF. The CDR3 nucleotides read TGTGCCAGCAGCTTGAGCGTCGGGGAGACCCAGTACTTC.

The chain combines TRBV6-5 with TRBJ2-5; D not resolved. The CDR3 sequence is 13 residues long. Trimming shortened V by 2 bases and J by 5 bases, and 9 bases separated the two germline ends. The germline gives CDR1 MNHEY, CDR2 SVGAGI. The CDR3 protein is CASSYHARETQYF. Here the CDR3 DNA reads TGTGCCAGCAGTTACCATGCCCGGGAGACCCAGTACTTC.

A single count supports this clone. This chain connects TRBV27 to TRBJ2-7; a weak D match, TRBD2 (6 bases). Trimming cost V 2 bases and J 0 bases, with 11 bases left between them. Looked up from germline, CDR1 is MNHEY and CDR2 is SMNVEV (reference sequence). The CDR3 runs 15 residues. The CDR3 reads CASSLDGRYSYEQYF. In nucleotides, the CDR3 is TGTGCCAGCAGTTTAGATGGGAGGTACTCCTACGAGCAGTACTTC.

The V gene is TRBV7-9, the J gene TRBJ2-7, with TRBD1 matching 8 bases. Trimming at V came to 4 bases and at J to 11 bases, leaving 13 bases not matched to a gene. The CDR3 is 14 amino acids. Per the germline V gene, CDR1 is SEHNR and CDR2 is FQNEAQ (reference sequence). The CDR3 region has the DNA TGTGCCAGCAGCTGGGTCGGAGACAGGGGAAGGAAGTACTTC. It is translated as CASSWVGDRGRKYF.

The chain joins TRBV18 to TRBJ1-2; D gene uncertain. Trimming pared 3 bases from V and 4 bases from J, leaving 12 bases between. CDR1 and CDR2 (germline): KGHSH, LQKENI. The CDR3 contains 14 residues. The CDR3 bases are TGTGCCAGCTCACCGCCAGGCCCCCGCTATGGCTACACCTTC. It encodes CASSPPGPRYGYTF.

V is TRBV27 and J is TRBJ2-2; tentative D call: TRBD1 (5 bases). V was clipped by 7 bases and J by 6 bases, with 15 bases between them. The CDR3 totals 14 residues. Germline values: CDR1 MNHEY, CDR2 SMNVEV (reference sequence). The CDR3 region is CASTRGASPGELFF. The CDR3 DNA sequence: TGTGCCAGCACACGTGGGGCGTCTCCCGGGGAGCTGTTTTTT.